This T cell receptor beta chain is drawn from a study of CD8+CD57+ T cells in acquired aplastic anemia. Study summary: On average, sorted CD4+ and CD8+ cells gave approximately 3 ug of DNA. Points from the study as a whole: Any difference that existed in CD8+ Simpson's diversity between patients and controls was not significant. Patients and controls shared fewer than 30 CD8+ CDR3 sequences.

Template material for TCR beta VDJ and CDR3 profiling consisted of genomic DNA. TCRdb analysed the reads with MiXCR anew, one entry per CDR3 protein. The sample has 150,000 to 180,000 distinct CDR3 sequences; approximately 52% are singletons. Patients chosen for sequencing had CD8+CD57+ cells that had expanded, as shown by flow cytometry. The patients all had a severe acquired aplastic anemia diagnosis. With respect to this clonotype: Its target is unknown.

Germline CDR1 MNHEY, CDR2 SVGEGT. This CDR3 has 14 amino acids. Trimming removed 9 bases at V and 2 bases at J, with 17 bases between. Material for sequencing was sorted CD4+, CD8+, or CD8+CD57+ T cells (not recorded which) from PBMCs. V and J are TRBV6-2 or TRBV6-3 and TRBJ2-7, with D possibly being TRBD1 (5 bases). The origin of this receptor is a human donor with aplastic anemia. The CDR3 coding sequence is TGTGCCAGTTACCCTTCCAGGGTGGCCTACGAGCAGTACTTC. It codes for CASYPSRVAYEQYF.